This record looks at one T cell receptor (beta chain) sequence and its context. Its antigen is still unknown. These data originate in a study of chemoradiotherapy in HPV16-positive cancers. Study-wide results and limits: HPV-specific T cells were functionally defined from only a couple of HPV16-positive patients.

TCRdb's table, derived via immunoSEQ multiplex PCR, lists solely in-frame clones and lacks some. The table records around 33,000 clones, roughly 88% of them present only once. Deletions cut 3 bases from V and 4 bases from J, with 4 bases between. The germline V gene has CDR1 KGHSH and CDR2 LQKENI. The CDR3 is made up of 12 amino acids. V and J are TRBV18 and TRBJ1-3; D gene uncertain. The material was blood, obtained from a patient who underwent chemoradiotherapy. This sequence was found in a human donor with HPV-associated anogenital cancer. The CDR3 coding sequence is TGTGCCAGCTCACCCGAAGGAAACACCATATATTTT. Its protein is CASSPEGNTIYF.